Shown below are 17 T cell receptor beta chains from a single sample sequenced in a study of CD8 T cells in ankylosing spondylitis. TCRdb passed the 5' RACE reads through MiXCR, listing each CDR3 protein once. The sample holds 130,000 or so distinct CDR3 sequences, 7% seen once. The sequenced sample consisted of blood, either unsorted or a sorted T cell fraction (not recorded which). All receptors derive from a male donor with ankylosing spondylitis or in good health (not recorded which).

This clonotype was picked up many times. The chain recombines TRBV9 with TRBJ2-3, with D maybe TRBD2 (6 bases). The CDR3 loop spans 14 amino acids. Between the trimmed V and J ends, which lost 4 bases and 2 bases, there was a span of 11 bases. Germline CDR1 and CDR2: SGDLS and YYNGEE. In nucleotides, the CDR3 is TGTGCCAGCAGCCCGACTAGATTCACAGATACGCAGTATTTT. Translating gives CASSPTRFTDTQYF.

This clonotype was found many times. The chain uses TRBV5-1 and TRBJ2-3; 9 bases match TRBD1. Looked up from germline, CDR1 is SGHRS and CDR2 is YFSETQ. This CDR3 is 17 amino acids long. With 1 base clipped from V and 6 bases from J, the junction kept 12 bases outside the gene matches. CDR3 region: CASSLRLGQGPGDTQYF. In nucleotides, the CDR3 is TGCGCCAGCAGCTTGCGCCTGGGACAGGGCCCCGGGGATACGCAGTATTTT.

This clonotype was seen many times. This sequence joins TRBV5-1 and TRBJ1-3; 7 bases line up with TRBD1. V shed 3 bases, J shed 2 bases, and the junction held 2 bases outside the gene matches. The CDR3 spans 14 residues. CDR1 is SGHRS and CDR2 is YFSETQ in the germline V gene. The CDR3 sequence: CASSSGTAGNTIYF. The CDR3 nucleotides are TGCGCCAGCAGCTCCGGGACAGCTGGAAACACCATATATTTT.

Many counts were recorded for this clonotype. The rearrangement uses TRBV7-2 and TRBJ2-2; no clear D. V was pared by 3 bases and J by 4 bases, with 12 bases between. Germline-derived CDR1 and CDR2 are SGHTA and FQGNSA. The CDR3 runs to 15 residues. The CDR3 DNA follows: TGTGCCAGCAGCTTTTTCTCACTCGGCACCGGGGAGCTGTTTTTT. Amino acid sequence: CASSFFSLGTGELFF.

CDR3 DNA: TGCGCCAGCAGGGGGACTAACGAGCAGTACTTC. Translated, it gives CASRGTNEQYF. The chain employs TRBV10-2 and TRBJ2-7, with 7 bases aligning to TRBD2. Losses at the gene ends were 6 bases for V and 5 bases for J; bases not matched to a gene: 1. The CDR3 is made up of 11 amino acids. CDR1 WSHSY and CDR2 SAAADI come from the germline V gene.

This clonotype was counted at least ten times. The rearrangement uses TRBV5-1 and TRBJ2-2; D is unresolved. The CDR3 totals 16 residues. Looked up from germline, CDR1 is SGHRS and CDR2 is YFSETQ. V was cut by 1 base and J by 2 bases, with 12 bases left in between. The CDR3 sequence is CASSLSGYPNTGELFF. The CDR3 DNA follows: TGCGCCAGCAGCTTGTCTGGGTATCCTAACACCGGGGAGCTGTTTTTT.

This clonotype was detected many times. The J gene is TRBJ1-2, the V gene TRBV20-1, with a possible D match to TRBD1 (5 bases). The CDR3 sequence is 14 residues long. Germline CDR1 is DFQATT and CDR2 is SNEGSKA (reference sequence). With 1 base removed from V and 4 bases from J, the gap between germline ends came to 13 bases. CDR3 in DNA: TGCAGTGCTAGAGTCGGTGGGGCTTCCTATGGCTACACCTTC. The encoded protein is CSARVGGASYGYTF.

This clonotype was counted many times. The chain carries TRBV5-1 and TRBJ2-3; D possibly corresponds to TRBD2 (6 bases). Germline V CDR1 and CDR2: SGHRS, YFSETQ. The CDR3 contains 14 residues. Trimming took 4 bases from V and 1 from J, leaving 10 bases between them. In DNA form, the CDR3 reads TGCGCCAGCAGCGGGGCTAGCGGCACAGATACGCAGTATTTT. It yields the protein CASSGASGTDTQYF.

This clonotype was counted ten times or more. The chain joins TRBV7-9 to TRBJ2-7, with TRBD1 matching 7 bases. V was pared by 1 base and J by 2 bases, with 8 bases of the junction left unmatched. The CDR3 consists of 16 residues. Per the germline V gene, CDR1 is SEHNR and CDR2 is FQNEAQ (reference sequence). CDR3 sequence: CASSLGSGTVPYEQYF. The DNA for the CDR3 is TGTGCCAGCAGCTTAGGCTCCGGGACAGTCCCCTACGAGCAGTACTTC.

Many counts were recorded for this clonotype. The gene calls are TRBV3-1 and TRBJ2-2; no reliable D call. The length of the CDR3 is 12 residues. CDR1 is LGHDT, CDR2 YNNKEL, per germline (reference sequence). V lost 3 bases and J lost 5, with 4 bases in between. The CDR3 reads CASSQRTGELFF. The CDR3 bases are TGTGCCAGCAGCCAGAGGACCGGGGAGCTGTTTTTT.

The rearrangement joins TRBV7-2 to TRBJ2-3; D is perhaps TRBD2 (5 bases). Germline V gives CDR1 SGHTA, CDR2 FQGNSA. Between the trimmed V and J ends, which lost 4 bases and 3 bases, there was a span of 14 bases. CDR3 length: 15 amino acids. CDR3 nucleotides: TGTGCCAGCAGCTCTTATTGGACGGGGACAGATACGCAGTATTTT. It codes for CASSSYWTGTDTQYF.

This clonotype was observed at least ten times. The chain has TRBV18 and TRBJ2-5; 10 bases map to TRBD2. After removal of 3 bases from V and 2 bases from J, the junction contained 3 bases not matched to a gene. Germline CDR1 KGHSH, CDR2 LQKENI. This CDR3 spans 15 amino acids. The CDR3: CASSPLTSGQETQYF. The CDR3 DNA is TGTGCCAGCTCACCTCTGACTAGCGGGCAAGAGACCCAGTACTTC.

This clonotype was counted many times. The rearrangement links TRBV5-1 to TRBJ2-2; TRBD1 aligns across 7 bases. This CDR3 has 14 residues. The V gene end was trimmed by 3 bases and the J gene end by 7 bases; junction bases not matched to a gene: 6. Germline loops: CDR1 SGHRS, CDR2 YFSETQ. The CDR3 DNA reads TGCGCCAGCAGCTCAAGACAGGGTCACGGGGAGCTGTTTTTT. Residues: CASSSRQGHGELFF. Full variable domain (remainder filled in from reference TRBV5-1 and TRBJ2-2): KAGVTQTPRYLIKTRGQQVTLSCSPISGHRSVSWYQQTPGQGLQFLFEYFSETQRNKGNFPGRFSGRQFSNSRSEMNVSTLELGDSALYLCASSSRQGHGELFFGEGSRLTVL.

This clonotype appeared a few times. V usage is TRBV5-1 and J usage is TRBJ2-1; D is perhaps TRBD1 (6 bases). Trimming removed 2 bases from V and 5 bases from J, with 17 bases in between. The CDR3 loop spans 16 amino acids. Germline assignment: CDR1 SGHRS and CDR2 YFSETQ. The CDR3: CASSLEPPYRDNEQFF. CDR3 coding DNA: TGCGCCAGCAGCTTAGAACCTCCTTACAGGGACAATGAGCAGTTCTTC.

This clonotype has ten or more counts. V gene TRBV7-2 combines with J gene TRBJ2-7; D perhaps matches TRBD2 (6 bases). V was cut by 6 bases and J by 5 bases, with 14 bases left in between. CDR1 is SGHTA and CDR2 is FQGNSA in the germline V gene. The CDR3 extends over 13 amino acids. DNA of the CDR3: TGTGCCAGCAGTAGGGCGTCGGGGGACGAGCAGTACTTC. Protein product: CASSRASGDEQYF. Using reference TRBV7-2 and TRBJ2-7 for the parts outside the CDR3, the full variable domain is GAGVSQSPSNKVTEKGKDVELRCDPISGHTALYWYRQSLGQGLEFLIYFQGNSAPDKSGLPSDRFSAERTGGSVSTLTIQRTQQEDSAVYLCASSRASGDEQYFGPGTRLTVT.

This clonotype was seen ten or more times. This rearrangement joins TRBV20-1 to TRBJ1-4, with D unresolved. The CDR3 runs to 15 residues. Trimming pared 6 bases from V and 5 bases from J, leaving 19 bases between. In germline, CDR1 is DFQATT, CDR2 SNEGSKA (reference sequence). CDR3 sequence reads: CSAHEPAGRNEKLFF. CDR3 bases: TGCAGTGCCCACGAACCGGCAGGACGAAATGAAAAACTGTTTTTT.

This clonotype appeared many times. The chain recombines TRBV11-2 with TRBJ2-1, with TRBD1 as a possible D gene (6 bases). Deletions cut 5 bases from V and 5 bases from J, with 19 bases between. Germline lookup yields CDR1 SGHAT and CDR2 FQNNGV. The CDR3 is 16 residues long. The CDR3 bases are TGTGCCAGCAGCCGTCCCGGGACATGGAAAAACAATGAGCAGTTCTTC. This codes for CASSRPGTWKNNEQFF.